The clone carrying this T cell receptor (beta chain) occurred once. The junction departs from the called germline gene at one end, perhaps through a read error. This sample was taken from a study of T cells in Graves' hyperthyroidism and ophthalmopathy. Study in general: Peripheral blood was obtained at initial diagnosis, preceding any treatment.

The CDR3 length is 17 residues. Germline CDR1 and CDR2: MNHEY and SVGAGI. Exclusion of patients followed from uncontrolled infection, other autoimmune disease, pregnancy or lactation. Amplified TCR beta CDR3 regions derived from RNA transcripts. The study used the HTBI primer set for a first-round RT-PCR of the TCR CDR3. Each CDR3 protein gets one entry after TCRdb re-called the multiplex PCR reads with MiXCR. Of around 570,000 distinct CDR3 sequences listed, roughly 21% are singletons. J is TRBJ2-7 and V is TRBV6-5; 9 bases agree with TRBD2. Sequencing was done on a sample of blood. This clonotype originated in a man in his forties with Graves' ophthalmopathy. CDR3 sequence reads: CTSSYSLGSGSFYEQYF. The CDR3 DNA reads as TGTACCAGCAGTTACTCCCTAGGTAGCGGGAGTTTCTACGAGCAGTACTTC.